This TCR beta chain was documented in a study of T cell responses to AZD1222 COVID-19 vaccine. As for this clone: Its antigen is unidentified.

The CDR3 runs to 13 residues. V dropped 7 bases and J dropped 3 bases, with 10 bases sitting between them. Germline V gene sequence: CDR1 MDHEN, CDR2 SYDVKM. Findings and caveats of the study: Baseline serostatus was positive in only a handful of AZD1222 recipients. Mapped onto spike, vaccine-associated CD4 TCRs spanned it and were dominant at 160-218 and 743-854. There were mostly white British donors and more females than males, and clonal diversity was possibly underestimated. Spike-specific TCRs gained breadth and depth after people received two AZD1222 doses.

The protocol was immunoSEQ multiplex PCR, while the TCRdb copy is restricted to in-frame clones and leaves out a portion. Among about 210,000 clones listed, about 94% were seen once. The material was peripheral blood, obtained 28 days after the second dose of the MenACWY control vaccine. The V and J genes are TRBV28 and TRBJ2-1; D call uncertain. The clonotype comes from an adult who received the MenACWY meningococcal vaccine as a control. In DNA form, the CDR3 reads TGTGCCAGCACCAACGGTTACTACAATGAGCAGTTCTTC. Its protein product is CASTNGYYNEQFF.